This TCR beta chain came from a study of cytomegalovirus exposure and HLA in healthy donors. Study conclusions and caveats: Using the classifier, cytomegalovirus status was reportedly diagnosed with high specificity and sensitivity. Confirmation was obtained in vitro that a few CMV-associated chains are specific for CMV antigens. TCR beta V- and J-gene trimming, according to a later analysis, was linked to a missense DCLRE1C variant. The likely origin of a cluster of highly shared sequence variants was a sequencing artifact.

Amplification used 60 Vbeta primers and 13 Jbeta primers. TCRdb's table, derived via immunoSEQ multiplex PCR, lists solely in-frame clones and lacks some. Among approximately 150,000 clones listed, over 60% were seen once. Note on this clone: Antigen specificity is unknown.

CDR1 and CDR2 from the germline V gene are LNHDA and SQIVND (reference sequence). This CDR3 spans 17 amino acids. V gave up 2 bases and J gave up 10 bases, with 26 bases separating them. The chain employs TRBV19 and TRBJ1-1; D remains ambiguous. The TCR sequence derives from a woman aged 25-40 years in good health and CMV-seropositive. The sequencing input was PBMCs. In nucleotides, the CDR3 is TGTGCCAGTAGTATAAAATTGGAGGTTATGAGGACCGGCGGAGCTTTCTTT. Protein sequence: CASSIKLEVMRTGGAFF.